Listed below are T cell receptor beta chains from one sample, sequenced in a study of blood T cell repertoires in COVID-19. The repertoire was sequenced with immunoSEQ multiplex PCR; TCRdb's copy has only in-frame clones and lacks some. Among some 290,000 clones listed, 70% to 90% were seen once. The sample was peripheral blood. These receptors were collected from a man aged 18 to 35 with active or convalescent COVID-19. Each CDR3 is given with its conserved first and last residue. A D gene is named only where the DNA matches it firmly. Only part of the rows carry a size: once, few, many, or a class if the clone is expanded.

j_call d_call clone_size v_call cdr3_nt cdr3_aa
TRBJ1-5 NA NA TRBV28 TGTGCCAGCGGACAGCGTAATCAGCCCCAGCATTTT CASGQRNQPQHF
TRBJ1-4 TRBD1 NA TRBV6-5 TGTGCCAGCAGGGCAATGACAGGGGCTAATGAAAAACTGTTTTTT CASRAMTGANEKLFF
TRBJ2-1 TRBD1 NA TRBV5-1 TGCGCCAGCAGCCATGGACAGGGCGAGGATGAGCAGTTCTTC CASSHGQGEDEQFF
TRBJ1-3 NA once TRBV12-3/TRBV12-4 TGTGCCAGCAGTTTGCAGGGATACACCATATATTTT CASSLQGYTIYF
TRBJ1-1 TRBD1 NA TRBV5-4 TGTGCCAGCAGCTCGGGACAGGTAGCTTTCTTT CASSSGQVAFF
TRBJ2-7 NA NA TRBV15 TGTGCCACCAGCAGAGTGGGGACACCCGGCTACGAGCAGTACTTC CATSRVGTPGYEQYF
TRBJ1-6 TRBD1 NA TRBV10-3 TGTGCCATCAGTGCCACGACAGGGGGGAATTCACCCCTCCACTTT CAISATTGGNSPLHF
TRBJ2-7 NA once TRBV12-3/TRBV12-4 TGTGCCAGCAGTTTAGAGCCTGGGAGCGAGCAGTACTTC CASSLEPGSEQYF
TRBJ2-7 TRBD1 NA TRBV18 TGTGCCAGCTCACCTGCATCAGGGGGAACCTACGAGCAGTACTTC CASSPASGGTYEQYF
TRBJ2-5 NA NA TRBV7-7 TGTGCCAGCAGCTTAGGGGCGATCGAGACCCAGTACTTC CASSLGAIETQYF
TRBJ1-4 NA NA TRBV29-1 TGCAGCGCCCTCCCGGGGGATGGGCAACTGTTTTTT CSALPGDGQLFF
TRBJ1-6 NA NA TRBV2 TGTGCCAGCAGTTATCCCCCGCGGGATAATTCACCCCTCCACTTT CASSYPPRDNSPLHF
TRBJ1-2 TRBD1 NA TRBV10-2 TGCGCCAGCAGGGGACAGGAGTATGGCTACACCTTC CASRGQEYGYTF
TRBJ2-3 TRBD2 once TRBV7-2 TGTGCCAGCAGCTTCCTCCAAGGACTAGCGGGAGCTCGGGATACGCAGTATTTT CASSFLQGLAGARDTQYF
TRBJ1-1 NA NA TRBV30 TGTGCCTGGAGTCAGGGCAGGATTGAAGCTTTCTTT CAWSQGRIEAFF
TRBJ2-3 TRBD2 once TRBV4-2 TGTGCCAGCAGCCAAGAAAGAAGCGGGAGTGGGGATACGCAGTATTTT CASSQERSGSGDTQYF
TRBJ2-3 NA NA TRBV24-1 TGTGCCACCAGTGATTTGAGCCTGGACTATTCAGATACGCAGTATTTT CATSDLSLDYSDTQYF
TRBJ2-2 NA few TRBV6-4 TGTGCCAGCAGTGAAGAATTTCTAAACACCGGGGAGCTGTTTTTT CASSEEFLNTGELFF
TRBJ1-2 TRBD1 NA TRBV6-4 TGTGCCAGCAGTGAAACGACAGGGATGGCTGGCTACACCTTC CASSETTGMAGYTF
TRBJ2-1 TRBD1 once TRBV5-1 TGCGCCAGCAGCATGTCTCGGGACAGGTATCCCAATGAGCAGTTCTTC CASSMSRDRYPNEQFF
TRBJ2-7 NA few TRBV9 TGTGCCAGCAGCACCACTGCGGGCCACTACGAGCAGTACTTC CASSTTAGHYEQYF
TRBJ1-1 TRBD1 NA TRBV6-5 TGTGCCACCCGACAGGGCGGGCGTAACACTGAAGCTTTCTTT CATRQGGRNTEAFF
TRBJ2-1 TRBD1 NA TRBV4-1 TGCGCCAGCAGCCCACAGGCGGAACAGGGGAACTACAATGAGCAGTTCTTC CASSPQAEQGNYNEQFF
TRBJ2-5 NA NA TRBV5-1 TGCGCCAGCAGCTTGGGAGCTGGAGAGACCCAGTACTTC CASSLGAGETQYF
TRBJ2-5 NA NA TRBV30 TGTGCCTGGAGCCAGTACCAAGAGACCCAGTACTTC CAWSQYQETQYF
TRBJ1-5 NA NA TRBV7-8 TGTGCCAGCAGCCCAGGCCGACAGTTAGTAACCAATCAGCCCCAGCATTTT CASSPGRQLVTNQPQHF
TRBJ1-3 NA NA TRBV11-2 TGTGCCAGCAGCTTAGCTCCGACAGGTCTCTCTGGAAACACCATATATTTT CASSLAPTGLSGNTIYF
TRBJ1-1 NA NA TRBV2 TGTGCCAGCAGTGATTTGGGAGTTGAAGCTTTCTTT CASSDLGVEAFF
TRBJ2-1 TRBD2 NA TRBV6-2/TRBV6-3 TGTGCCAGCAGCCCGGGACTAGCGGGAGGCTTTGAGCAGTTCTTC CASSPGLAGGFEQFF
TRBJ1-4 TRBD1 once TRBV12-3/TRBV12-4 TGTGCCAGCACCCGGACAGGGGCCGAAAAACTGTTTTTT CASTRTGAEKLFF
TRBJ2-1 TRBD2 NA TRBV11-2 TGTGCCAGCAGCTTACTAGCGGGGGGGCGTTTCAATGAGCAGTTCTTC CASSLLAGGRFNEQFF
TRBJ2-7 NA once TRBV5-1 TGCGCCAGCAGCTTGAGCTGGGGACAAATCTACGAGCAGTACTTC CASSLSWGQIYEQYF
TRBJ2-7 TRBD1 few TRBV28 TGTGCCAGCAGTGCACCGGGACAGGTCTACGAGCAGTACTTC CASSAPGQVYEQYF
TRBJ1-2 NA NA TRBV2 TGTGCCAGCAGGGGTCCGGGCAGGGGCAATGGCTACACCTTC CASRGPGRGNGYTF
TRBJ1-4 TRBD1 NA TRBV27 TGTGCCAGCAGTGAATTCGGGACAGAAAATGAAAAACTGTTTTTT CASSEFGTENEKLFF
TRBJ2-4 TRBD2 many TRBV29-1 TGCAGCGTTGAGGGACTAGCGGGCATAGGCAACATTCAGTACTTC CSVEGLAGIGNIQYF
TRBJ2-1 TRBD1 NA TRBV12-3/TRBV12-4 TGTGCCAGCAGCAAACAGGGGAATGAGCAGTTCTTC CASSKQGNEQFF
TRBJ1-2 NA NA TRBV24-1 TGTGCCACCAGTGACGGAGACCTATATGGCTACACCTTC CATSDGDLYGYTF
TRBJ2-6 NA NA TRBV28 TGTGCCAGCACTCCCCCCTCTGGGGCCAACGTCCTGACTTTC CASTPPSGANVLTF
TRBJ1-1 NA NA TRBV6-4 TGTGCCAGCAGCAATACAGGGCATACTGAAGCTTTCTTT CASSNTGHTEAFF
TRBJ2-5 TRBD2 NA TRBV19 TGTGCCAGTGCAGCGGGAGACGTCCGGGAGACCCAGTACTTC CASAAGDVRETQYF
TRBJ2-1 TRBD2 NA TRBV15 TGTGCCACCTCCGGGGGGACTAGCGCCTCCAATGAGCAGTTCTTC CATSGGTSASNEQFF
TRBJ1-3 NA once TRBV5-6 TGTGCCAGCAGCCGACTAGGCGTAGGAAACACCATATATTTT CASSRLGVGNTIYF
TRBJ1-5 NA NA TRBV15 TGTGCCACCAGCAGTGGACCTGGGAGGGCGGACCAGCCCCAGCATTTT CATSSGPGRADQPQHF
TRBJ2-4 TRBD2 NA TRBV4-2 TGTGCCAGCAGCCCGCCGGGAGGGGGCAAAAACATTCAGTACTTC CASSPPGGGKNIQYF
TRBJ1-1 NA NA TRBV11-2 TGTGCCAGCAGCTCGATTCACAGGCCGGAAGCTTTCTTT CASSSIHRPEAFF
TRBJ2-1 TRBD2 NA TRBV27 TGTGCCAGCAGTTTGGGGGGGACTAGCAGGGAGCAGTTCTTC CASSLGGTSREQFF
TRBJ2-1 NA NA TRBV7-9 TGTGCCAGCAGCTTAAGTAAAGCGATTGCCAATGAGCAGTTCTTC CASSLSKAIANEQFF